This TCR beta chain was captured in a study of vaccination and CD4 T cells after COVID-19. The assay that was used to sequence DNA from cultured CD4+ T cells was the Oncomine TCR Beta short-read assay. Investigators obtained genomic DNA by extraction from cultured CD4+ T cells. Using its own MiXCR run on the PCR reads, TCRdb lists one record per CDR3 protein. The data contain roughly 13,000 distinct CDR3 sequences, approximately 53% of them singletons. On this clonotype itself: Its antigen is unknown. Given a much more abundant clone one base away, this may be a read error.

Specified treatment: approximately nine-day PBMC culture with coronavirus spike peptide pools or control peptides (ViraFEST assay). Germline lookup yields CDR1 SGHNT and CDR2 YENEEA. The CDR3 length is 14 residues. Specimen: CD4+ T cells from blood, cultured in vitro. The receptor was isolated from a human donor who had recovered from COVID-19. The gene calls are TRBV11-3 and TRBJ1-6; 7 nucleotides match TRBD1. CDR3 residues: CASSSAGGYSPLRF. The CDR3 coding sequence is TGTGCCAGCAGTTCAGCAGGGGGGTATTCACCCCTCCGCTTT.